This record looks at one TCR beta chain sequence and its context. TCRdb keeps only in-frame clones here, not all; method: immunoSEQ multiplex PCR. The table lists a few hundred thousand clones, more than 75% of them singletons. The CDR3 is made up of 15 amino acids. The entry originates in a study of blood T cell repertoires in COVID-19. This sequence originates from a man aged 35 to 55 with active or convalescent COVID-19. The V and J genes are TRBV21-1 and TRBJ2-5; the D call TRBD1 from the table was never checked on the DNA. TRBV21-1 is a pseudogene. Sequences were obtained from peripheral blood. In nucleotides, the CDR3 is TGTGCCAGCAGCAAAGGGGGGCGACAAGGGGAGACCCAGTACTTC. Protein product: CASSKGGRQGETQYF.